This TCR beta chain came from a study of blood T cells in healthy people across ages. This clonotype showed up just a few times. This CDR3 has 15 amino acids. The germline gives CDR1 SGHRS, CDR2 YFSETQ. Together with a sample-barcoded 5' primer, a J-beta primer mix was included in a second PCR lasting 7 to 11 cycles. TCRdb reanalysed the 5' RACE reads using MiXCR and keeps one entry per CDR3 protein. The repertoire includes roughly 700,000 distinct CDR3 sequences, around 25% of them detected once, and 9.4% sits in the top ten. These sequences were also reported in another study, on T cells of mothers and their children.

The genes are TRBV5-1 and TRBJ2-5, with D perhaps matching TRBD1 or TRBD2 (5 bases each). The DNA end is a closer match to TRBJ2-7, so the J assignment may be wrong. The clonotype originates from a boy younger than 18 in good health. Sequencing used blood. The CDR3 sequence: CASSPRRDGAYEQYF. CDR3 nucleotide sequence: TGCGCCAGCAGCCCACGCCGGGACGGAGCCTACGAGCAGTACTTC.